This T cell receptor (beta chain) was identified in a study of T-cell reconstitution after alpha-beta-depleted transplantation in children. Study-wide points: T-cell numbers and diversity one year post-transplant derived largely from freshly generated T cells. Several patients had high TCRbeta diversity at day 60; it came from surviving recipient T cells and thymic progenitors. Reportedly, alpha-beta T cells present about two months post-transplant originated from several hundred expanded clones of graft origin.

This clonotype was counted ten times or more. Its antigen is unknown. Unique molecular identifiers were incorporated into the prepared TCRbeta library. TCRdb recomputed calls from the PCR reads with MiXCR, one row per CDR3 protein. The top ten clones hold roughly an eighth of a sample with roughly 160,000 distinct CDR3 sequences, roughly 11% of them seen once. This CDR3 comprises 13 residues. Germline V gene sequence: CDR1 SGHRS, CDR2 YFSETQ. V lost 4 bases, J lost 4 bases, and 11 bases lay in between. The chain combines TRBV5-1 with TRBJ2-5; no firm D call. The sequence came from a boy younger than 10 with acute myeloid leukemia, due to receive a stem cell transplant. The sample here was PBMCs, taken before TCRalphabeta/CD19-depleted stem cell transplant. The CDR3 nucleotides read TGCGCCAGCAGCCCATTGACTGGAGAGACCCAGTACTTC. Its protein product is CASSPLTGETQYF.